The present T cell receptor (beta chain) was sequenced within a study of blood T cell repertoires in COVID-19. About the research overall: The United States, Italy and Spain supplied acute and convalescent COVID-19 samples.

Cohort assignment relied on participant-reported clinical history. People in the exposed group encountered a COVID-19 case within 2 weeks before entering the study. The ends were cut back, 2 bases at V and 8 bases at J, with 15 bases in the middle. Germline-derived CDR1 and CDR2 are MGHDK and SYGVNS. The CDR3 runs 14 residues. Using immunoSEQ multiplex PCR, the repertoire was profiled, and TCRdb retains in-frame clones only, with some absent. The table lists 130,000 to 150,000 clones, around 83% of them singletons. The chain employs TRBV25-1 and TRBJ1-1, with a weak D call TRBD1 (5 bases). The sequencing sample was made of PBMCs or T cells enriched from blood (not recorded which). This sequence originates from a woman between 50 and 59 years old who had been exposed to COVID-19. The CDR3 region has the DNA TGTGCCAGCAGTGAACAGGGTCTGGACGGGGAAGCTTTCTTT. Amino acids: CASSEQGLDGEAFF.